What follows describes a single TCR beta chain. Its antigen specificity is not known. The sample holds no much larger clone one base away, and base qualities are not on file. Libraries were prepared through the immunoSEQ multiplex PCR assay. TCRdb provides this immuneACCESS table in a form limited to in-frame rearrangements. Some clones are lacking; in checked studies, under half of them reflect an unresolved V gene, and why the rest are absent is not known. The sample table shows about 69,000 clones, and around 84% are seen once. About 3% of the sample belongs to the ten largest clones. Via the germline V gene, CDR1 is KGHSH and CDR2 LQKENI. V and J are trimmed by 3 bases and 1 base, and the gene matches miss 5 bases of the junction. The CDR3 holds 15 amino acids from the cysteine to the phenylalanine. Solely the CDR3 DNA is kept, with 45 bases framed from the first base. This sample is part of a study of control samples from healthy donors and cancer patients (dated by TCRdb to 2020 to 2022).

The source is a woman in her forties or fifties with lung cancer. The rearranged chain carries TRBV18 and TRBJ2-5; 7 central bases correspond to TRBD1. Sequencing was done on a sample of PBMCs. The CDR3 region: CASSPSGQFQETQYF. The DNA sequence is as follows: TGTGCCAGCTCACCGTCGGGACAGTTCCAAGAGACCCAGTACTTC.